This entry lists 29 T cell receptor beta chains sequenced from one sample in a study of CD8+CD57+ T cells in acquired aplastic anemia. Profiling of TCR beta VDJ combinations and CDR3 sequences used genomic DNA as template. TCRdb ran MiXCR on the reads and lists one entry per CDR3 protein. The table lists around 200,000 distinct CDR3 sequences, around 59% of them singletons. The sample taken for sequencing was sorted CD4+, CD8+, or CD8+CD57+ T cells (not recorded which) from PBMCs. Every receptor here comes from a human donor in good health, serving as a control.

This clonotype was counted a few times. The CDR3 region has the DNA TGTGCCAGCAGTGAATGGGGTGTGGCCGGGGAGCAGTTCTTC. Translating gives CASSEWGVAGEQFF. The V call is TRBV2, the J call TRBJ2-1, with D hard to call. Between the trimmed V and J ends, which lost 2 bases and 10 bases, there was a span of 15 bases. The CDR3 covers 14 residues. Germline CDR1 SNHLY, CDR2 FYNNEI.

A note on this clonotype: At one end, the junction sequence differs from germline, possibly due to a read error. The V and J genes are TRBV2 and TRBJ2-7, with TRBD1 matching over 7 bases. The CDR3 length is 11 residues. Germline values: CDR1 SNHLY, CDR2 FYNNEI. The CDR3 coding sequence is TGTGCCAGCAGTTTAGAAAGGGGGCTCGACTTC. It specifies CASSLERGLDF.

V usage is TRBV3-1 and J usage is TRBJ1-1, with a tentative D call TRBD1 (5 bases). Germline V CDR1 and CDR2: LGHDT, YNNKEL (reference sequence). This CDR3 region has 11 residues. V lost 7 bases, J lost 11 bases, and 14 bases lay in between. The chain's CDR3 is CASIHQGGAFF. The CDR3 DNA sequence: TGTGCCAGCATCCACCAGGGAGGGGCTTTCTTT.

V gene TRBV10-3 combines with J gene TRBJ1-2, with a weak D call TRBD1 (6 bases). CDR3 length: 13 amino acids. V was clipped by 3 bases and J by 7 bases, with 12 bases between them. Germline CDR1 is ENHRY and CDR2 is SYGVKD. The DNA for the CDR3 is TGTGCCATCAGTGATTCAGGGGCAGGTGGCTACACCTTC. This translates into CAISDSGAGGYTF.

This clonotype was counted many times. The J gene is TRBJ2-2, the V gene TRBV5-8; TRBD2 agrees at 7 bases. Trimming at V came to 2 bases and at J to 1 base, leaving 2 bases not matched to a gene. CDR3 size: 15 residues. CDR1 is SGHTS, CDR2 YDEGEE, per germline. This CDR3 reads CASSFPSGNTGELFF. CDR3 sequence (DNA): TGTGCCAGCAGCTTTCCTAGCGGGAACACCGGGGAGCTGTTTTTT.

This chain uses TRBV7-3 with TRBJ1-5; D perhaps matches TRBD1 (6 bases). This CDR3 contains 16 residues. The germline V and J ends were trimmed by 2 bases and 6 bases, with 17 bases remaining between them. Germline CDR1 and CDR2: SGHTA and FQGTGA. CDR3 DNA sequence: TGTGCCAGCAGCTTATCAGGGGCGTTGGGCAGTCAGCCCCAGCATTTT. Its translation is CASSLSGALGSQPQHF. Based on the CDR3 plus reference TRBV7-3 and TRBJ1-5, the full variable domain is GAGVSQTPSNKVTEKGKYVELRCDPISGHTALYWYRQSLGQGPEFLIYFQGTGAADDSGLPNDRFFAVRPEGSVSTLKIQRTERGDSAVYLCASSLSGALGSQPQHFGDGTRLSIL.

This clonotype was picked up many times. V usage is TRBV9 and J usage is TRBJ2-2; D is ambiguous. Germline CDR1 SGDLS, CDR2 YYNGEE. The germline V and J ends were trimmed by 3 bases and 7 bases, with 4 bases remaining between them. The CDR3 covers 11 residues. In DNA form, the CDR3 reads TGTGCCAGCAGCGCCAGCGGGGAGCTGTTTTTT. Its protein is CASSASGELFF.

The sample holds many counts of this clonotype. The rearrangement joins TRBV5-1 to TRBJ1-5; D is unresolved. This CDR3 has 15 residues. V shed 0 bases and J shed 4 bases, with 11 bases lying between them. CDR1 is SGHRS and CDR2 is YFSETQ in the germline V gene. The CDR3 nucleotides are TGCGCCAGCAGCTTGGACAATTACAGTAATCAGCCCCAGCATTTT. It is translated as CASSLDNYSNQPQHF.

The V and J genes are TRBV24-1 and TRBJ2-1, with 11 bases matching TRBD2. With V trimmed by 8 bases and J by 1 base, 3 bases remained unmatched. CDR1 and CDR2 from the germline V gene are KGHDR and SFDVKD. The CDR3 is 15 amino acids. The CDR3 coding sequence is TGTGCCACCACTAGCGGGGGGTTTTCCTACAATGAGCAGTTCTTC. As protein: CATTSGGFSYNEQFF.

CDR3 nucleotide sequence: TGTGCCAGTAGTATAGGGTGGGGGATCCAAGAGACCCAGTACTTC. Its translation: CASSIGWGIQETQYF. The chain uses TRBV19 and TRBJ2-5; D tentatively reads TRBD1 or TRBD2 (5 bases each). The germline V gene has CDR1 LNHDA and CDR2 SQIVND (reference sequence). This CDR3 spans 15 amino acids. Trimming shortened V by 1 base and J by 1 base, and 10 bases separated the two germline ends.

This clonotype occurred many times. The chain joins TRBV20-1 to TRBJ1-6; possible D gene TRBD1, 6 bases. The CDR3 consists of 13 residues. Germline CDR1 is DFQATT and CDR2 is SNEGSKA (reference sequence). Between the trimmed V and J ends, which lost 7 bases and 6 bases, there was a span of 13 bases. CDR3 sequence (DNA): TGCAGTGGGGAGGGGGACGGTAATTCACCCCTCCACTTT. Residues: CSGEGDGNSPLHF.

This clonotype is a singleton in its sample. The chain couples TRBV10-3 to TRBJ1-1, with a possible D match to TRBD1 (5 bases). There are 15 residues in the CDR3. The ends were cut back, 3 bases at V and 6 bases at J, with 17 bases in the middle. Germline CDR1 is ENHRY and CDR2 is SYGVKD. CDR3 region: CAISEGTGRMAEAFF. The CDR3 DNA reads as TGTGCCATCAGTGAAGGTACGGGGCGGATGGCTGAAGCTTTCTTT.

The CDR3 region is CATSRGSAGGYNEQYF. In DNA, the CDR3 is TGTGCCACCAGCAGAGGGTCGGCGGGGGGCTACAATGAGCAGTATTTT. This chain uses TRBV15 with TRBJ2-3; 8 nucleotides agree with TRBD2. CDR1 is LNHNV, CDR2 YYDKDF, per germline (reference sequence). The trim removed 1 base at V and 11 bases at J, leaving 14 bases unmatched. This CDR3 is built from 16 residues.

The chain couples TRBV20-1 to TRBJ1-1, with D possibly matching TRBD1 (6 bases). This CDR3 comprises 15 residues. From germline, CDR1 is DFQATT and CDR2 SNEGSKA (reference sequence). The V gene lost 3 bases and the J gene lost 4 bases, with 18 bases spanning the gap. The CDR3 spells CSARGVGGRGTEAFF. DNA of the CDR3: TGCAGTGCTAGGGGCGTAGGGGGGCGAGGCACTGAAGCTTTCTTT.

This clonotype has only one observation. V is TRBV7-3 and J is TRBJ2-2; 7 bases match TRBD1. J gave up 3 bases and V 4 bases, and 5 bases lay outside the gene matches. This CDR3 comprises 15 residues. Germline V gene lookup returns CDR1 SGHTA and CDR2 FQGTGA. The CDR3 loop is CASSYGQEHTGELFF. In nucleotides, the CDR3 is TGTGCCAGCAGCTACGGACAGGAGCACACCGGGGAGCTGTTTTTT.

CDR3 region: CAISDIGRGPRADTQYF. The CDR3 nucleotides are TGTGCCATCAGTGATATAGGGCGGGGGCCGAGGGCAGATACGCAGTATTTT. This chain joins TRBV10-3 and TRBJ2-3; TRBD2 is a possible D gene (7 bases). This CDR3 contains 17 residues. Germline V lookup: CDR1 ENHRY, CDR2 SYGVKD. Trimming cost V 3 bases and J 4 bases, with 20 bases left between them.

The chain combines TRBV29-1 with TRBJ2-7; D ambiguous. Looked up from germline, CDR1 is SQVTM and CDR2 is ANQGSEA. The CDR3 is made up of 14 amino acids. V lost 4 bases and J lost 1, with 14 bases in between. DNA for the CDR3: TGCAGCGTTGCCGTGGCCTCCGGATCCTACGAGCAGTACTTC. Translating gives CSVAVASGSYEQYF.

This clonotype has ten or more counts. This sequence joins TRBV11-2 and TRBJ2-3; perhaps TRBD1 as D (6 bases). The ends were cut back, 3 bases at V and 4 bases at J, with 14 bases in the middle. Germline V CDR1 and CDR2: SGHAT, FQNNGV. This CDR3 contains 15 residues. CDR3 residues: CASSFSGVNPDTQYF. Written as DNA, the CDR3 is TGTGCCAGCAGCTTTTCAGGGGTTAATCCAGATACGCAGTATTTT.

The gene calls are TRBV24-1 and TRBJ1-2, with 8 bases matching TRBD1. Germline V gene lookup returns CDR1 KGHDR and CDR2 SFDVKD. The CDR3 is 14 residues long. V dropped 6 bases and J dropped 8; count of bases not matched to a gene: 10. For the CDR3, the DNA is TGTGCCACCAGTAGCCGGACAGGGTCTAGCGGCTACACCTTC. Translated: CATSSRTGSSGYTF.

This clonotype came up many times. The V call is TRBV7-2, the J call TRBJ1-4; no definite D call. CDR3 length equals 16 residues. Germline CDR1 reads SGHTA; CDR2 reads FQGNSA. Between the trimmed V and J ends, which lost 6 bases and 0 bases, there was a span of 14 bases. Here the CDR3 DNA reads TGTGCCAGCAGGGCCCAAGCAGGTGCAACTAATGAAAAACTGTTTTTT. This gives the protein CASRAQAGATNEKLFF. Full variable domain (rest looked up from reference TRBV7-2 and TRBJ1-4): GAGVSQSPSNKVTEKGKDVELRCDPISGHTALYWYRQSLGQGLEFLIYFQGNSAPDKSGLPSDRFSAERTGGSVSTLTIQRTQQEDSAVYLCASRAQAGATNEKLFFGSGTQLSVL.

This clonotype was detected only a few times. The chain recombines TRBV10-3 with TRBJ2-6; D uncertain. The germline gives CDR1 ENHRY, CDR2 SYGVKD. V was clipped by 3 bases and J by 13 bases, with 16 bases between them. This CDR3 is built from 14 residues. CDR3 in amino acids: CAISDRQYPRVLTF. In nucleotides, the CDR3 is TGTGCCATCAGTGACCGACAATACCCAAGGGTCCTGACTTTC.

This clonotype was detected only once. The chain carries TRBV2 and TRBJ2-3; D might be TRBD2 (7 bases). The ends were cut back, 2 bases at V and 4 bases at J, with 10 bases in the middle. The length of the CDR3 is 14 residues. Germline loops: CDR1 SNHLY, CDR2 FYNNEI. The CDR3, as DNA: TGTGCCAGCAGTGAAAGGGGGGGGGCAGATACGCAGTATTTT. Its translation: CASSERGGADTQYF.

Remarks on this clonotype: This may stem from a read error, because a much larger clone lies one nucleotide away. The chain uses TRBV5-1 and TRBJ1-1; D gene unclear. Trimming shortened V by 3 bases and J by 10 bases, and 16 bases separated the two germline ends. CDR1 is SGHRS, CDR2 YFSETQ, per germline. The CDR3 loop spans 13 amino acids. Here the CDR3 reads CASSYQRRAGAFF. The CDR3 coding sequence is TGCGCCAGCAGCTATCAACGGAGGGCTGGAGCTTTCTTT.

The genes are TRBV12-3 or TRBV12-4 and TRBJ2-5, with 8 bases fitting TRBD1. The CDR3 length is 18 residues. Trimming at V came to 3 bases and at J to 0 bases, leaving 12 bases not matched to a gene. The CDR3 DNA is TGTGCCAGCAGTTTGGTGGGCAGGGGGCTATCCCACCAAGAGACCCAGTACTTC. Amino acids: CASSLVGRGLSHQETQYF.

This clonotype has a count of ten or more. This chain joins TRBV28 and TRBJ2-7; D may be TRBD1 or TRBD2 (5 bases each). The germline V gene encodes CDR1 MDHEN and CDR2 SYDVKM. V lost 3 bases and J 6 bases, leaving 12 bases between the germline ends. The CDR3 extends over 13 amino acids. CDR3 coding DNA: TGTGCCAGCAGTTTGGGACCATGGGGCGAGCAGTACTTC. It encodes CASSLGPWGEQYF.

The CDR3 reads CASSPNQGSGNTIYF. In DNA, the CDR3 is TGTGCCAGCAGTCCCAACCAGGGTTCTGGAAACACCATATATTTT. This chain connects TRBV28 to TRBJ1-3, with D possibly TRBD1 on 5 matching bases. The CDR3 is 15 residues long. Trimming took 5 bases from V and 1 from J, leaving 12 bases between them. Germline CDR1 MDHEN, CDR2 SYDVKM.

This clonotype came up many times. V and J are TRBV20-1 and TRBJ2-5, with 7 nucleotides matching TRBD2. V was pared by 6 bases and J by 4 bases, with 5 bases of the junction left unmatched. From germline, CDR1 is DFQATT and CDR2 SNEGSKA (reference sequence). This CDR3 has 12 residues. The CDR3 sequence: CSAKRGGETQYF. DNA for the CDR3: TGCAGTGCAAAGCGGGGAGGAGAGACCCAGTACTTC.

This clonotype was recorded a few times. The chain couples TRBV9 to TRBJ2-7; TRBD1 matches at 7 bases. This CDR3 comprises 13 residues. Germline CDR1 and CDR2: SGDLS and YYNGEE. The ends lost 3 bases at V and 3 bases at J; junction bases unmatched: 3. CDR3 loop: CASSGTGVYEQYF. CDR3 DNA sequence: TGTGCCAGCAGCGGGACAGGAGTCTACGAGCAGTACTTC.

The chain recombines TRBV7-2 with TRBJ1-3; TRBD1 is a possible D gene (5 bases). Germline V gene lookup returns CDR1 SGHTA and CDR2 FQGNSA. V was trimmed by 2 bases and J by 0 bases, leaving 11 bases between them. The CDR3 spans 16 residues. The CDR3 DNA reads as TGTGCCAGCAGCTTAAGGAGGGGACCCTCTGGAAACACCATATATTTT. Protein product: CASSLRRGPSGNTIYF.